One and the same sample provided the 15 T cell receptor beta chains below, sequenced in a study of blood T cell repertoires in COVID-19. Sequencing used immunoSEQ multiplex PCR; TCRdb keeps in-frame clones, though not all of them. The table lists under 200,000 clones, around nine tenths of them singletons. Sequenced: peripheral blood. The receptor source for this set is a young man with active or convalescent COVID-19.

The rearrangement links TRBV14 to TRBJ2-5; D call uncertain. V was cut by 3 bases and J by 5 bases, with 19 bases left in between. This CDR3 comprises 16 residues. CDR1 is SGHDN, CDR2 FVKESK, per germline. The CDR3 loop reads CASSQGLGTTRETQYF. The CDR3 DNA is TGTGCCAGCAGCCAGGGTCTCGGAACCACCAGGGAGACCCAGTACTTC.

The chain couples TRBV4-3 to TRBJ1-2; 7 nucleotides align to TRBD1. The CDR3 consists of 16 residues. The junction had 11 bases not matched to a gene; V was cut back by 2 bases and J by 5 bases. The germline gives CDR1 LGHNA, CDR2 YSLEER. CDR3 nucleotide sequence: TGCGCCAGCAGCCAAAGCCGACAGGGTGACCGTTATGGCTACACCTTC. Its protein is CASSQSRQGDRYGYTF.

This rearrangement joins TRBV21-1 to TRBJ2-3; the tabulated D call, TRBD1, remains unverified against the DNA. TRBV21-1 is labeled a pseudogene. The CDR3 consists of 16 residues. The CDR3 spells CASSTGQGRGTDTQYF. The CDR3 region has the DNA TGTGCCAGCAGCACCGGACAGGGTAGGGGCACAGATACGCAGTATTTT.

This chain uses TRBV10-3 with TRBJ2-3, with 9 bases aligning to TRBD2. CDR3 length: 14 residues. Germline assignment: CDR1 ENHRY and CDR2 SYGVKD. The ends lost 3 bases at V and 8 bases at J; junction bases unmatched: 6. CDR3 sequence reads: CAISEVAGAPTQYF. DNA for the CDR3: TGTGCCATCAGTGAAGTAGCGGGAGCTCCTACGCAGTATTTT.

The chain has TRBV5-1 and TRBJ2-7; D is unclear. CDR1 and CDR2 (germline): SGHRS, YFSETQ. The CDR3 runs to 13 residues. Trimming removed 0 bases at V and 2 bases at J, with 6 bases between. CDR3 sequence reads: CASSLGYPYEQYF. The CDR3 DNA follows: TGCGCCAGCAGCTTGGGCTACCCCTACGAGCAGTACTTC.

The CDR3 bases are TGTGCCAGCAGCTCTGCTAGCGGGGGGGCCAAGGCGAGCTCCTACAATGAGCAGTTCTTC. This translates into CASSSASGGAKASSYNEQFF. The rearrangement joins TRBV7-6 to TRBJ2-1; 12 nucleotides match TRBD2. Germline V gives CDR1 SGHVS, CDR2 FNYEAQ. The J segment lost 0 bases and the V segment lost 4 bases, leaving 13 bases of the junction unmatched. The CDR3 covers 20 residues.

The chain has TRBV5-1 and TRBJ1-2; 7 bases fit TRBD1. Per germline, CDR1 SGHRS and CDR2 YFSETQ. V gave up 2 bases and J gave up 2 bases; unmatched junction bases: 3. This CDR3 is 14 amino acids long. CDR3 DNA: TGCGCCAGCAGCTTACAGACAGGGAACTATGGCTACACCTTC. Translating gives CASSLQTGNYGYTF.

V usage is TRBV10-3 and J usage is TRBJ1-2; 7 bases fit TRBD1. This CDR3 comprises 13 residues. CDR1 ENHRY and CDR2 SYGVKD come from the germline V gene. The trim removed 3 bases at V and 4 bases at J, leaving 2 bases unmatched. CDR3 nucleotide sequence: TGTGCCATCAGTGATCAGGGGGGCTATGGCTACACCTTC. It encodes CAISDQGGYGYTF.

V usage is TRBV7-9 and J usage is TRBJ2-1; possibly TRBD2 for D (6 bases). V was shortened by 1 base and J by 9 bases, with 10 bases between the two germline ends. Germline V gives CDR1 SEHNR, CDR2 FQNEAQ (reference sequence). This CDR3 comprises 13 residues. In DNA form, the CDR3 reads TGTGCCAGCAGCTTAGGGAGGGACGGTGAGCAGTTCTTC. This sequence encodes CASSLGRDGEQFF.

This rearrangement joins TRBV7-2 to TRBJ2-3, with 7 bases matching TRBD1. J was trimmed by 0 bases and V by 4 bases; bases with no gene match: 4. Germline loops: CDR1 SGHTA, CDR2 FQGNSA. This CDR3 contains 15 residues. CDR3 loop: CASSYRDSSTDTQYF. The CDR3 DNA follows: TGTGCCAGCAGCTACCGGGACAGCAGCACAGATACGCAGTATTTT. The full variable domain, its missing parts supplied by reference TRBV7-2 and TRBJ2-3, is GAGVSQSPSNKVTEKGKDVELRCDPISGHTALYWYRQSLGQGLEFLIYFQGNSAPDKSGLPSDRFSAERTGGSVSTLTIQRTQQEDSAVYLCASSYRDSSTDTQYFGPGTRLTVL.

V is TRBV5-3 and J is TRBJ1-5; D remains unclear. TRBV5-3 is annotated as an ORF whose role is uncertain. Deletions cut 2 bases from V and 1 base from J, with 10 bases between. The CDR3 contains 15 residues. The DNA for the CDR3 is TGTGCCAGAAGCTTTTCGAGGAAGAGCAATCAGCCCCAGCATTTT. It specifies CARSFSRKSNQPQHF.

This clone was observed once. The genes are TRBV7-9 and TRBJ2-7, with D tentatively TRBD1 (5 bases). Germline V gene data show CDR1 as SEHNR and CDR2 as FQNEAQ (reference sequence). The CDR3 consists of 14 residues. V was pared by 7 bases and J by 5 bases, with 18 bases between. CDR3 sequence reads: CASTKPETADEQYF. Here the CDR3 DNA reads TGTGCCAGCACCAAACCCGAGACAGCAGACGAGCAGTACTTC.

The V and J genes are TRBV4-3 and TRBJ2-1; D possibly corresponds to TRBD1 (7 bases). CDR3 size: 17 residues. V lost 0 bases and J lost 1, with 13 bases in between. The germline V gene encodes CDR1 LGHNA and CDR2 YSLEER. DNA of the CDR3: TGCGCCAGCAGCCAAGATTGGGCAGGGGGGTCCTACAATGAGCAGTTCTTC. This codes for CASSQDWAGGSYNEQFF.

This chain joins TRBV19 and TRBJ2-2; D perhaps matches TRBD2 (5 bases). This CDR3 contains 17 residues. CDR1 and CDR2 (germline): LNHDA, SQIVND (reference sequence). Trimming shortened V by 1 base and J by 4 bases, and 16 bases separated the two germline ends. CDR3 sequence reads: CASSIVPGVRGTGELFF. DNA for the CDR3: TGTGCCAGTAGTATAGTCCCCGGGGTTCGTGGCACCGGGGAGCTGTTTTTT.

The V call is TRBV27, the J call TRBJ2-1; D call uncertain. Trimming stripped 8 bases from V and 3 bases from J, with 11 bases between. CDR3 length: 13 amino acids. CDR1 is MNHEY, CDR2 SMNVEV, per germline (reference sequence). For the CDR3, the DNA is TGTGCCAGCCGGAGCACCGACTACAATGAGCAGTTCTTC. Its protein is CASRSTDYNEQFF.